What follows are 5 T cell receptor beta chains derived from one specimen sequenced in a study of blood T cells in healthy people across ages. A second roughly 6 to 11 cycle PCR used barcoded and J-beta primers. TCRdb reprocessed the 5' RACE reads via MiXCR and lists one record per CDR3 protein. The sample has about 970,000 distinct CDR3 sequences; roughly 51% are singletons. The specimen sequenced was blood. These receptors came from a woman aged 60-75 years in good health.

V usage is TRBV7-6 and J usage is TRBJ2-1; D is unclear. The germline V and J ends were trimmed by 0 bases and 0 bases, with 15 bases remaining between them. The length of the CDR3 is 18 residues. The germline CDR1 and CDR2 sequences are SGHVS and FNYEAQ. The CDR3 is CASSLAVGVLVSYNEQFF. CDR3 nucleotide sequence: TGTGCCAGCAGCTTAGCGGTCGGTGTGCTGGTCTCCTACAATGAGCAGTTCTTC. The full variable domain, its missing parts supplied by reference TRBV7-6 and TRBJ2-1, is GAGVSQSPRYKVTKRGQDVALRCDPISGHVSLYWYRQALGQGPEFLTYFNYEAQQDKSGLPNDRFSAERPEGSISTLTIQRTEQRDSAMYRCASSLAVGVLVSYNEQFFGPGTRLTVL.

The chain combines TRBV6-2 or TRBV6-3 with TRBJ2-1, with D hard to call. The V and J ends lost 0 bases and 3 bases respectively, with 6 bases between them. CDR1 MNHEY and CDR2 SVGEGT come from the germline V gene. The CDR3 is 14 amino acids. This CDR3 is CASSYSGIYNEQFF. CDR3 sequence (DNA): TGTGCCAGCAGTTACTCGGGGATCTACAATGAGCAGTTCTTC.

CDR3 residues: CASRPGQGADTQYF. In DNA, the CDR3 is TGTGCCAGCCGACCGGGACAGGGGGCAGATACGCAGTATTTT. The genes are TRBV11-3 and TRBJ2-3; TRBD1 matches at 11 bases. Unmatched junction bases numbered 5, after V lost 8 bases and J lost 4 bases. CDR3 length equals 14 residues. Germline lookup yields CDR1 SGHNT and CDR2 YENEEA.

The table lists this clonotype with a few counts. The rearrangement joins TRBV6-1 to TRBJ2-1; maybe TRBD1 (6 bases). The germline CDR1 and CDR2 sequences are MNHNS and SASEGT. CDR3 length equals 12 residues. V lost 6 bases and J lost 7, with 10 bases in between. Here the CDR3 reads CASSNRVNEQFF. The DNA for the CDR3 is TGTGCCAGCAGCAACAGGGTAAATGAGCAGTTCTTC.

The chain uses TRBV7-2 and TRBJ2-1, with no clear D. Trimming took 3 bases from V and 7 from J, leaving 10 bases between them. The CDR3 extends over 13 amino acids. CDR1 is SGHTA and CDR2 is FQGNSA in the germline V gene. CDR3 coding DNA: TGTGCCAGCAGCTTTCCCAGTGTGAATGAGCAGTTCTTC. Protein product: CASSFPSVNEQFF.